Given below is one TCR beta chain in context. The antigen is unknown. The germline V gene has CDR1 SGHNT and CDR2 YYREEE (reference sequence). This CDR3 is built from 16 residues. The ends lost 4 bases at V and 6 bases at J; junction bases unmatched: 7. The primer mix had 60 Vbeta and 13 Jbeta primers. The repertoire was sequenced with immunoSEQ multiplex PCR; TCRdb's copy has only in-frame clones and lacks some. The table lists tens of thousands of clones. This specimen comes from a study of cytomegalovirus exposure and HLA in healthy donors. Broader study findings: The authors assumed roughly uniform sequencing depth across donors for presence/absence analyses. Many donors shared some public TCRs, even though most TCR sequences were rare. Accurate prediction of HLA-A and HLA-B alleles (for most subjects) was reportedly achieved from TCR beta sequences. TCR beta chains numbering under 200 were designated cytomegalovirus-associated.

This sequence was found in a man aged 50 to 60 in good health and CMV-seronegative. The rearrangement links TRBV5-4 to TRBJ2-3; TRBD2 matches at 14 bases. The sample comprised PBMCs. As DNA, the CDR3 is TGTGCCAGCAGCACAGGGACTAGCGGGGGTACGGATACGCAGTATTTT. It specifies CASSTGTSGGTDTQYF.